The 25 T cell receptor beta chains below come from one sample, sequenced in a study of T cells expressing NK-cell markers. TCRdb re-called the 5' RACE reads and shows each CDR3 protein once, DNA omitted. Across under 600,000 distinct CDR3 sequences, the top ten clones capture 1.4% to 1.5% of the sample. The sample consisted of blood T cells: a sorted CD56 or NKG2C T cell subset, CD4+ or CD8+ T cells, or bulk PBMC T cells (not recorded which). The receptor source for this set is a woman aged 45-59 years in good health.

CDR3 sequence: CSAPRSSGISYEQYF. The chain is built from TRBV20-1 and TRBJ2-7; TCRdb calls TRBD2, which cannot be checked without DNA. CDR1 and CDR2 (germline): DFQATT, SNEGSKA (reference sequence). This CDR3 is 15 amino acids long.

The chain employs TRBV4-1 and TRBJ2-7; the TCRdb call, TRBD1, lacks DNA for checking. Per the germline V gene, CDR1 is MGHRA and CDR2 is YSYEKL. The CDR3 is 15 amino acids. The CDR3 spells CASSQVVGRVYEQYF.

The V and J genes are TRBV2 and TRBJ2-1. The CDR3 extends over 13 amino acids. Germline V gene data show CDR1 as SNHLY and CDR2 as FYNNEI. The CDR3 sequence is CASRQDRYNEQFF.

The V call is TRBV12-3 or TRBV12-4, the J call TRBJ2-4. The CDR3 sequence is 11 residues long. The CDR3: CASSREDIQYF.

The V and J genes are TRBV5-1 and TRBJ1-1; the D call of TRBD1 rests on TCRdb alone, since no DNA is present to check it. The CDR3 sequence is 13 residues long. Germline V gene data show CDR1 as SGHRS and CDR2 as YFSETQ. The CDR3 spells CASTTGMNTEAFF.

V usage is TRBV5-1 and J usage is TRBJ2-7; TCRdb lists TRBD2, though no DNA is available to test this call. The CDR3 extends over 13 amino acids. CDR1 is SGHRS, CDR2 YFSETQ, per germline. CDR3 sequence: CASRRDHSYEQYF.

The CDR3 is CASSQPGQVIRQFF. The chain links TRBV4-1 to TRBJ2-1; TCRdb selects TRBD1, and the lack of DNA leaves this call unchecked. This CDR3 has 14 residues. Germline CDR1 and CDR2: MGHRA and YSYEKL.

V gene TRBV3-1 combines with J gene TRBJ2-1; TCRdb gives TRBD2 as the D gene, but with no DNA this cannot be confirmed. The CDR3 contains 16 residues. Per germline, CDR1 LGHDT and CDR2 YNNKEL (reference sequence). CDR3 in amino acids: CASSQESGRRGNEQFF.

The genes are TRBV7-9 and TRBJ1-2; the TRBD1 assignment by TCRdb is unverifiable without DNA. In germline, CDR1 is SEHNR, CDR2 FQNEAQ (reference sequence). This CDR3 has 15 residues. CDR3 residues: CASSPMGREIYGYTF. The variable domain in full, with the rest retrieved from reference TRBV7-9 and TRBJ1-2, is DTGVSQNPRHKITKRGQNVTFRCDPISEHNRLYWYRQTLGQGPEFLTYFQNEAQLEKSRLLSDRFSAERPKGSFSTLEIQRTEQGDSAMYLCASSPMGREIYGYTFGSGTRLTVV.

V usage is TRBV15 and J usage is TRBJ2-1. The CDR3 has 11 amino acids. From germline, CDR1 is LNHNV and CDR2 YYDKDF (reference sequence). The CDR3 here is CATSRGGASFF.

The CDR3 sequence is CASSPRDRASYEQYF. V and J are TRBV18 and TRBJ2-7; TCRdb outputs TRBD1, but without DNA this stays unchecked. CDR1 is KGHSH, CDR2 LQKENI, per germline. The CDR3 length is 15 residues.

The genes are TRBV4-1 and TRBJ2-5; TCRdb names TRBD2, which stays unverified in the absence of DNA. Germline CDR1 MGHRA, CDR2 YSYEKL. The CDR3 extends over 16 amino acids. The CDR3 reads CASSGSGSMTTETQYF.

The chain has TRBV29-1 and TRBJ2-1; TCRdb proposes TRBD2, but this gene call is untestable without DNA. The CDR3 covers 12 residues. CDR1 is SQVTM, CDR2 ANQGSEA, per germline. The CDR3 region is CSVEGLGGEQFF.

The chain employs TRBV20-1 and TRBJ2-3; TCRdb indicates TRBD2, and absent DNA this call remains unverified. The length of the CDR3 is 13 residues. Germline CDR1 DFQATT, CDR2 SNEGSKA (reference sequence). The chain's CDR3 is CSASKLAGDTQYF.

The rearrangement links TRBV19 to TRBJ2-2; as DNA is missing, the TRBD2 call by TCRdb cannot be tested. CDR3 length: 18 residues. Per germline, CDR1 LNHDA and CDR2 SQIVND (reference sequence). The CDR3: CASIRTSGAGGNTGELFF. The full variable domain, its missing parts supplied by reference TRBV19 and TRBJ2-2, is DGGITQSPKYLFRKEGQNVTLSCEQNLNHDAMYWYRQDPGQGLRLIYYSQIVNDFQKGDIAEGYSVSREKKESFPLTVTSAQKNPTAFYLCASIRTSGAGGNTGELFFGEGSRLTVL.

The chain is built from TRBV11-2 and TRBJ2-3; there is no DNA to check the TCRdb D call of TRBD1. The CDR3 consists of 15 residues. CDR1 and CDR2 from the germline V gene are SGHAT and FQNNGV. The chain's CDR3 is CASSLVGELADTQYF.

The J gene is TRBJ1-4, the V gene TRBV4-1; TCRdb names TRBD1, which stays unverified in the absence of DNA. The CDR3 length is 16 residues. Germline V gene sequence: CDR1 MGHRA, CDR2 YSYEKL. The CDR3: CASSPTPTRVDEKLFF.

V usage is TRBV20-1 and J usage is TRBJ1-5; there is no DNA to check the TCRdb D call of TRBD1. This CDR3 comprises 18 residues. Germline CDR1 and CDR2: DFQATT and SNEGSKA (reference sequence). The CDR3 protein is CSASSTRGEVNSNQPQHF.

CDR3 sequence: CASSASLAALGTQYF. The rearrangement links TRBV7-9 to TRBJ2-5; TCRdb designates TRBD2, a call that cannot be tested without DNA. CDR1 and CDR2 (germline): SEHNR, FQNEAQ (reference sequence). The CDR3 is 15 amino acids.

This chain links TRBV4-2 with TRBJ2-1; TCRdb selects TRBD2, and the lack of DNA leaves this call unchecked. The germline V gene has CDR1 LGHNA and CDR2 YNFKEQ. The CDR3 is 19 amino acids. The CDR3 sequence: CASSHVKLAGGRGGDEQFF.

This rearrangement joins TRBV28 to TRBJ1-5; TCRdb designates TRBD1, a call that cannot be tested without DNA. Germline assignment: CDR1 MDHEN and CDR2 SYDVKM. The CDR3 contains 15 residues. The chain's CDR3 is CASTGHPGGNQPQHF.

V usage is TRBV19 and J usage is TRBJ2-5; TCRdb outputs TRBD2, but without DNA this stays unchecked. The CDR3 runs to 16 residues. Looked up from germline, CDR1 is LNHDA and CDR2 is SQIVND (reference sequence). The CDR3 sequence is CASAGLASGRKETQYF.

V is TRBV12-3 or TRBV12-4 and J is TRBJ1-1; TCRdb proposes TRBD1, but this gene call is untestable without DNA. The CDR3 runs to 14 residues. This CDR3 is CASSFGGQLMEAFF.

The chain has TRBV20-1 and TRBJ2-3; the TRBD1 assignment by TCRdb is unverifiable without DNA. This CDR3 contains 16 residues. Germline V lookup: CDR1 DFQATT, CDR2 SNEGSKA (reference sequence). CDR3 in amino acids: CSASRSVGGSGDTQYF.

The V and J genes are TRBV5-6 and TRBJ2-3; TCRdb lists TRBD1, though no DNA is available to test this call. This CDR3 comprises 16 residues. Germline V CDR1 and CDR2: SGHDT, YYEEEE. The CDR3 sequence: CASSSLGGVSTDTQYF.